A selection of T cell receptor beta chains follows, all from one sample in a study of cytomegalovirus exposure and HLA in healthy donors. Method: immunoSEQ multiplex PCR; TCRdb's copy keeps in-frame clones and lacks some. The sample lists 95,000 to 150,000 clones, around 75% occurring once. Sequencing used PBMCs. The source is a man aged 25 to 40 in good health and CMV-seronegative. Both conserved end residues are part of each CDR3. The D gene is left open where the match is weak. Clone sizes are given selectively: once, few, many, or a class where the clone is expanded.

- TRBJ1-4 - TRBV19 CASSRSSGMEEKLFF TGTGCCAGTAGTAGATCGAGCGGGATGGAGGAAAAACTGTTTTTT
- TRBJ1-1 - TRBV9 CASSVESGRYTEAFF TGTGCCAGCAGCGTAGAATCAGGGCGGTACACTGAAGCTTTCTTT
once TRBJ2-3 TRBD2 TRBV6-4 CASSDLFLAGGDTQYF TGTGCCAGCAGTGACCTGTTCCTAGCGGGGGGAGATACGCAGTATTTT
once TRBJ2-7 TRBD1 TRBV29-1 CSVEGQGIYEQYF TGCAGCGTTGAGGGACAGGGGATCTACGAGCAGTACTTC
- TRBJ2-3 - TRBV10-2 CASSESRWGGDTDTQYF TGCGCCAGCAGTGAGTCGAGATGGGGGGGCGACACAGATACGCAGTATTTT
- TRBJ2-7 - TRBV11-2 CASSLDEVSYEQYF TGTGCCAGCAGCTTAGATGAGGTATCCTACGAGCAGTACTTC
- TRBJ1-6 TRBD1 TRBV6-5 CASSRDRGYNSPLHF TGTGCCAGCAGTAGGGACAGGGGTTATAATTCACCCCTCCACTTT
- TRBJ1-5 - TRBV7-9 CASSPGRSNYSNQPQHF TGTGCCAGCAGCCCAGGGCGGTCCAATTATAGCAATCAGCCCCAGCATTTT
few TRBJ2-7 TRBD2 TRBV7-9 CASSSGGGAYEQYF TGTGCCAGCAGCTCCGGGGGGGGAGCCTACGAGCAGTACTTC
- TRBJ1-1 TRBD1 TRBV5-1 CATYADGQGSEAFF TGCGCCACCTATGCCGACGGACAGGGCTCTGAAGCTTTCTTT
- TRBJ2-7 TRBD1 TRBV6-6 CASSAPDRGRTEQYF TGTGCCAGCAGTGCTCCGGACAGGGGGCGTACCGAGCAGTACTTC
- TRBJ2-2 - TRBV6-1 CASSGRGDTGELFF TGTGCCAGCAGTGGCAGGGGGGACACCGGGGAGCTGTTTTTT
- TRBJ2-2 TRBD2 TRBV5-4 CASSLGRGGSGELFF TGTGCCAGCAGCTTAGGTCGGGGCGGGAGCGGGGAGCTGTTTTTT
few TRBJ1-5 - TRBV27 CASSPGQNSNQPQHF TGTGCCAGCAGCCCCGGACAAAATAGCAATCAGCCCCAGCATTTT
- TRBJ1-1 - TRBV5-6 CASSFIDLNTEAFF TGTGCCAGCAGCTTTATAGACTTGAACACTGAAGCTTTCTTT
- TRBJ2-5 TRBD2 TRBV6-4 CASSDSILGTSGGVETQYF TGTGCCAGCAGTGACTCGATTTTAGGTACTAGCGGGGGAGTGGAGACCCAGTACTTC
once TRBJ1-1 TRBD1 TRBV6-5 CASSYSGTGGTEAFF TGTGCCAGCAGTTATTCCGGGACAGGGGGCACTGAAGCTTTCTTT
once TRBJ2-7 - TRBV10-2 CATGYEQYF TGCGCGACGGGTTACGAGCAGTACTTC
- TRBJ2-1 - TRBV29-1 CSGQDNEQFF TGCAGCGGACAGGACAATGAGCAGTTCTTC
- TRBJ1-3 - TRBV12-1 CASSFTGRAGNTIYF TGTGCCAGCAGCTTCACAGGGAGGGCTGGAAACACCATATATTTT
- TRBJ2-3 TRBD1 TRBV7-9 CASSPRGQGKGTDTQYF TGTGCCAGCAGCCCCCGAGGACAGGGAAAGGGAACAGATACGCAGTATTTT
- TRBJ2-7 TRBD1 TRBV6-5 CASRTGASYEQYF TGTGCCAGCAGGACAGGGGCATCCTACGAGCAGTACTTC
- TRBJ2-3 TRBD1 TRBV10-1 CATSDRGVMTDTQYF TGCGCCACCTCTGACAGGGGGGTAATGACAGATACGCAGTATTTT
- TRBJ2-3 TRBD2 TRBV5-1 CASSLGGGPDTQYF TGCGCCAGCAGCTTGGGCGGGGGGCCAGATACGCAGTATTTT
- TRBJ1-6 - TRBV7-7 CVLSSYNSPLHF TGTGTGCTCAGCTCCTATAATTCACCCCTCCACTTT
- TRBJ2-7 - TRBV6-5 CASSPRDNYEQYF TGTGCCAGCAGCCCTCGGGACAACTACGAGCAGTACTTC
- TRBJ1-1 - TRBV7-9 CASSVGPLTGRRDTEAFF TGTGCCAGCAGCGTGGGACCCTTGACAGGTCGTCGGGACACTGAAGCTTTCTTT
- TRBJ2-7 TRBD1 TRBV10-3 CATGQGSPYEQYF TGTGCCACTGGACAGGGATCGCCCTACGAGCAGTACTTC
- TRBJ2-1 - TRBV27 CASSFQGSYNEQFF TGTGCCAGCAGTTTCCAGGGGTCCTACAATGAGCAGTTCTTC
- TRBJ1-1 - TRBV7-9 CASSPTGAAFF TGTGCCAGCAGCCCGACAGGAGCAGCTTTCTTT
few TRBJ2-3 TRBD2 TRBV7-9 CASSLGLAGGPSDTQYF TGTGCCAGCAGCTTAGGACTAGCGGGGGGGCCCTCAGATACGCAGTATTTT
- TRBJ2-1 TRBD2 TRBV2 CASSDVGGLYNEQFF TGTGCCAGCAGTGACGTGGGAGGGCTGTACAATGAGCAGTTCTTC
- TRBJ1-1 TRBD1 TRBV6-1 CASGQGVGVAFF TGTGCCAGCGGACAGGGTGTGGGCGTAGCTTTCTTT
- TRBJ2-3 - TRBV4-1 CASSQDSAPAGDTQYF TGCGCCAGCAGCCAAGATTCCGCGCCTGCGGGGGATACGCAGTATTTT
- TRBJ1-1 - TRBV20-1 CRPRQGTEAFF TGCAGGCCCCGTCAGGGAACTGAAGCTTTCTTT
- TRBJ2-7 - TRBV27 CASRTSSYEQYF TGTGCCAGCAGAACGAGCTCCTACGAGCAGTACTTC
- TRBJ2-5 - TRBV2 CASSVDREGQETQYF TGTGCCAGCAGTGTGGACAGGGAGGGTCAAGAGACCCAGTACTTC
- TRBJ2-3 - TRBV4-3 CASSQGGVPGADTQYF TGCGCCAGCAGCCAAGGCGGAGTGCCAGGGGCAGATACGCAGTATTTT
- TRBJ2-5 - TRBV9 CASSPHRGRETQYF TGTGCCAGCAGCCCACATAGGGGTAGAGAGACCCAGTACTTC
- TRBJ2-7 TRBD1 TRBV19 CASRPTGNKNYEQYF TGTGCCAGTAGACCGACAGGGAACAAAAACTACGAGCAGTACTTC
- TRBJ1-3 TRBD1 TRBV5-1 CASSATGDSGNTIYF TGCGCCAGCAGCGCAACAGGGGACTCTGGAAACACCATATATTTT
- TRBJ1-1 TRBD1 TRBV5-1 CASSLEGTGATEAFF TGCGCCAGCAGCTTGGAGGGTACAGGGGCCACTGAAGCTTTCTTT
- TRBJ1-1 - TRBV11-2 CASSLSQAGGTEAFF TGTGCCAGCAGCTTATCACAGGCGGGGGGCACTGAAGCTTTCTTT
- TRBJ1-5 - TRBV4-1 CASSPGRELNPPQHF TGCGCCAGCAGCCCTGGCCGGGAACTCAATCCGCCCCAGCATTTT
- TRBJ2-2 TRBD2 TRBV10-3 CAIKRLAGDTGELFF TGTGCCATCAAGAGGCTAGCGGGTGACACCGGGGAGCTGTTTTTT
- TRBJ2-5 TRBD1 TRBV7-8 CASSPDRGDETQYF TGTGCCAGCAGCCCGGACAGGGGGGACGAGACCCAGTACTTC
- TRBJ1-5 - TRBV18 CASSPLGHNNQPQHF TGTGCCAGCTCACCCCTTGGACACAACAATCAGCCCCAGCATTTT
- TRBJ1-2 - TRBV13 CASSINNYGYTF TGTGCCAGCAGTATAAATAACTATGGCTACACCTTC
- TRBJ1-1 - TRBV28 CASDDGGHTEAFF TGTGCCAGCGACGATGGAGGTCACACTGAAGCTTTCTTT
- TRBJ2-5 TRBD2 TRBV25-1 CASRLAGAEETQYF TGTGCCAGCAGGTTAGCGGGGGCGGAGGAGACCCAGTACTTC